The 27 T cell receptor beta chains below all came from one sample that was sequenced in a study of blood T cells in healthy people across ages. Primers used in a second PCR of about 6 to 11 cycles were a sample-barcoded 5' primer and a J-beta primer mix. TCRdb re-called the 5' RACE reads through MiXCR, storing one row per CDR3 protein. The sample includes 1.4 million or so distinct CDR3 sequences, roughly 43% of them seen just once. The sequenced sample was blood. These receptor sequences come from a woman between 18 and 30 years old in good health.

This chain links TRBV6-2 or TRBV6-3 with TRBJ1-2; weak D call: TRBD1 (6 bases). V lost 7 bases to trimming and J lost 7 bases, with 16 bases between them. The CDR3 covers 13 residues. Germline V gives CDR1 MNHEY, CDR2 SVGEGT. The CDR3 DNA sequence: TGTGCCAGCACAACCCGGGACAACCTTGGCTACACCTTC. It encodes CASTTRDNLGYTF.

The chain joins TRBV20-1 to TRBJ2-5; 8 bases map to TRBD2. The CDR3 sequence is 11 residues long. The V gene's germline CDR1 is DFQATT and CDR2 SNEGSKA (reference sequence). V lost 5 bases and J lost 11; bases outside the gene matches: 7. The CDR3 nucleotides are TGCAGTGCTCAGCGGGAGTGGGAGCAGTACTTC. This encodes CSAQREWEQYF.

The CDR3 sequence: CAGGGDTDTQYF. The CDR3 DNA follows: TGTGCCGGGGGCGGGGACACAGATACGCAGTATTTT. The chain employs TRBV7-8 and TRBJ2-3; possibly TRBD1 or TRBD2 for D (6 bases each). CDR3 size: 12 residues. Germline loops: CDR1 SGHVS, CDR2 FQNEAQ. Trimming took off 11 bases at V and 2 bases at J, with 11 bases between the two ends.

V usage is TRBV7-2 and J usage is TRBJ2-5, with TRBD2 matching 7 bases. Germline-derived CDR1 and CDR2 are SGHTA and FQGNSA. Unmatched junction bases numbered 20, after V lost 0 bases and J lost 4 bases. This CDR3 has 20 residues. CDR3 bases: TGTGCCAGCAGCTTAGCCTATGGTGGGGCGGGAGCCGCTTCTTCAGAGACCCAGTACTTC. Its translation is CASSLAYGGAGAASSETQYF.

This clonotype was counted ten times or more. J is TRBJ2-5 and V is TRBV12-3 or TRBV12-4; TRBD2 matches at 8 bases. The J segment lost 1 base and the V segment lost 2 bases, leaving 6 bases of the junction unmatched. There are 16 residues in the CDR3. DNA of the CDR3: TGTGCCAGCAGTTTATTTCGGGGGGGGATCCAAGAGACCCAGTACTTC. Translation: CASSLFRGGIQETQYF.

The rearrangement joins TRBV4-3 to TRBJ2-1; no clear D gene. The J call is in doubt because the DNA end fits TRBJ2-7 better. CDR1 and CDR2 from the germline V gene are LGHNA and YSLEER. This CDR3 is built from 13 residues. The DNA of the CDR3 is TGCGCCAGCAGCCAAGAACGGAACAATGAGCAGTACTTC. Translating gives CASSQERNNEQYF.

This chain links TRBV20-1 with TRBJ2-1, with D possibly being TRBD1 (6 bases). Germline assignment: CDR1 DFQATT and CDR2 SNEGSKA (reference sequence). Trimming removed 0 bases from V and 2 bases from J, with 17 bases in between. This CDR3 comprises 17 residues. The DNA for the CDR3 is TGCAGTGCTAGAGATAGGGGGTTCCGTGAGGCCTACAATGAGCAGTTCTTC. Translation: CSARDRGFREAYNEQFF.

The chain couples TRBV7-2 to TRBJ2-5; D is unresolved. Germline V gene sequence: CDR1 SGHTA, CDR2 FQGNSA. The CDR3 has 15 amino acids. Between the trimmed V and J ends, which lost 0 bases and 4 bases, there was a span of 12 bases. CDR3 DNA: TGTGCCAGCAGCTTAGCCGGCGGAGACGCAGAGACCCAGTACTTC. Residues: CASSLAGGDAETQYF.

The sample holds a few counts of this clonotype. Here the CDR3 reads CASSLATSNQPQHF. In nucleotides, the CDR3 is TGTGCCAGCAGCTTAGCCACATCCAATCAGCCCCAGCATTTT. The gene calls are TRBV7-9 and TRBJ1-5; D call uncertain. V lost 0 bases and J lost 3, with 6 bases in between. Germline-derived CDR1 and CDR2 are SEHNR and FQNEAQ (reference sequence). This CDR3 spans 14 amino acids.

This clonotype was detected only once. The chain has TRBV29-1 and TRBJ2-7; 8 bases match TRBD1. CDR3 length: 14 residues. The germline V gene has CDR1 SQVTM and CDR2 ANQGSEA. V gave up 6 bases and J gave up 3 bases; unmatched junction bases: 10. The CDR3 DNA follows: TGCAGCGTAGAACCCCTGGACAGGGACTACGAGCAGTACTTC. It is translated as CSVEPLDRDYEQYF.

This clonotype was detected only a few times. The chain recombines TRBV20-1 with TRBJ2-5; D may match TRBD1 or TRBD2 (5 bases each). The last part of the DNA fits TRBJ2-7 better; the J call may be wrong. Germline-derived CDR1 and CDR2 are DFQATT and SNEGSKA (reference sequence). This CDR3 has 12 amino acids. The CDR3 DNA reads TGCAGTGCTAGGAGGGACGGTTACGAGCAGTACTTC. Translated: CSARRDGYEQYF.

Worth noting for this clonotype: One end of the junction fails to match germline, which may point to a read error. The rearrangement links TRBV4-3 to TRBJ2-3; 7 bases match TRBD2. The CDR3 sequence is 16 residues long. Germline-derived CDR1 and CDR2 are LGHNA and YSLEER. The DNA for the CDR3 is TGCGCCAGCAGCCCGTACGGAGTAGCGGGCACTGATACGCAGTATTTT. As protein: CASSPYGVAGTDTQYF.

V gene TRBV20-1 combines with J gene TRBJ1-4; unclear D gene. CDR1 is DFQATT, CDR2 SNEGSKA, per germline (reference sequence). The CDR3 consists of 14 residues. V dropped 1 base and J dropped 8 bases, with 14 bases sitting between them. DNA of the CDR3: TGCAGTGCTAGAGTATCTGGGTACGGAGAAAAACTGTTTTTT. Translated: CSARVSGYGEKLFF.

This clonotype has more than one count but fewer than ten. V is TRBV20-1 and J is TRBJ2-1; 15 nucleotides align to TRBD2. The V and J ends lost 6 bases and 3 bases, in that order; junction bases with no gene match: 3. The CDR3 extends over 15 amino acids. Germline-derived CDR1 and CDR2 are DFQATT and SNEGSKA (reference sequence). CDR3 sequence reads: CSAGTSGRYYNEQFF. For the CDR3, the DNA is TGCAGTGCCGGGACTAGCGGGAGGTACTACAATGAGCAGTTCTTC.

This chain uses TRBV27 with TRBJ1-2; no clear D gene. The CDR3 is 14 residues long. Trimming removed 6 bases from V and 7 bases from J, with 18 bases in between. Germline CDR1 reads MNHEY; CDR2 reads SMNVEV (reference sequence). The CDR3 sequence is CASSPFSRWFGYTF. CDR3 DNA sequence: TGTGCCAGCAGCCCCTTTTCCAGGTGGTTTGGCTACACCTTC.

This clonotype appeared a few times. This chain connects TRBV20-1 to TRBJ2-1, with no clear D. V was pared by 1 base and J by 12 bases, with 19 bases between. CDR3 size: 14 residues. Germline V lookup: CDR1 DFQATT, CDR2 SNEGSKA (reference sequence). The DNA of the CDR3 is TGCAGTGCTAGAGGCGTCAGGAGCACAAGCCCGCAGTTCTTC. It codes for CSARGVRSTSPQFF.

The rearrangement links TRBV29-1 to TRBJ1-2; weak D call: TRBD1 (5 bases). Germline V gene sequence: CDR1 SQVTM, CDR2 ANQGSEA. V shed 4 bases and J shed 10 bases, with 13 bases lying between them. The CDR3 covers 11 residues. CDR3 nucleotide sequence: TGCAGCGTTGTGGACAACGGGGACTACACCTTC. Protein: CSVVDNGDYTF.

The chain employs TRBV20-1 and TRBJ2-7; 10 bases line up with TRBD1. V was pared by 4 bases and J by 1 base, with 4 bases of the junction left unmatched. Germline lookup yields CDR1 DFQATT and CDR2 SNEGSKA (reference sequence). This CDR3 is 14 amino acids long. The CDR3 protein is CSANPGQGSYEQYF. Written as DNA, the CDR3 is TGCAGTGCTAACCCGGGACAGGGGTCCTACGAGCAGTACTTC.

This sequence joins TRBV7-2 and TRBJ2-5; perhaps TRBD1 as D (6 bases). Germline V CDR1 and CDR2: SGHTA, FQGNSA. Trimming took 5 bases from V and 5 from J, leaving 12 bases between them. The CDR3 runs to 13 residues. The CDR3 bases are TGTGCCAGCAGCAAGGGGACACTGGAGACCCAGTACTTC. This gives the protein CASSKGTLETQYF. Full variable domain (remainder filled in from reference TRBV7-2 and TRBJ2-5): GAGVSQSPSNKVTEKGKDVELRCDPISGHTALYWYRQSLGQGLEFLIYFQGNSAPDKSGLPSDRFSAERTGGSVSTLTIQRTQQEDSAVYLCASSKGTLETQYFGPGTRLLVL.

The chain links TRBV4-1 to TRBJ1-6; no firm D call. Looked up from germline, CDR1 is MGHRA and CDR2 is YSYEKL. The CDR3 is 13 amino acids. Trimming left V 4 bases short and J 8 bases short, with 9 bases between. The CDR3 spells CASSLVEDSPLHF. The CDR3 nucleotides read TGCGCCAGCAGCCTAGTCGAGGATTCACCCCTCCACTTT.

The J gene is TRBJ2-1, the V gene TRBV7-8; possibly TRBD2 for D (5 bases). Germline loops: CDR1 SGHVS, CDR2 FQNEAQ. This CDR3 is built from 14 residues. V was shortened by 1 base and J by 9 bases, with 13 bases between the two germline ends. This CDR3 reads CASSLETMSGEQFF. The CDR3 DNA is TGTGCCAGCAGCTTAGAGACTATGAGTGGTGAGCAGTTCTTC.

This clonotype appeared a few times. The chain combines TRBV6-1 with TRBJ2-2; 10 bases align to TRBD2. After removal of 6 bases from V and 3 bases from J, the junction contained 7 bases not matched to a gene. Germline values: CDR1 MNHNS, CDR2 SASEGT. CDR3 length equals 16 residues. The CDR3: CASRKVAGGYTGELFF. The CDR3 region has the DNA TGTGCCAGCAGGAAAGTAGCGGGGGGATACACCGGGGAGCTGTTTTTT.

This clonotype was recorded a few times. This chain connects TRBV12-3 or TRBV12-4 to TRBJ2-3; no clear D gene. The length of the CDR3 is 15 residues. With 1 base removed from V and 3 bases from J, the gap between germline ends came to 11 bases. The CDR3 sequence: CASSLVAQVTDTQYF. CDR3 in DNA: TGTGCCAGCAGTTTAGTGGCCCAGGTAACAGATACGCAGTATTTT.

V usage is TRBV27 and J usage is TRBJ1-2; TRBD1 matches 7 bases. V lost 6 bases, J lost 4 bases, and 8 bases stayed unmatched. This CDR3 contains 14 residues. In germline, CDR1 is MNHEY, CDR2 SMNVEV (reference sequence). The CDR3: CASREGTAAYGYTF. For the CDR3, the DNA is TGTGCCAGCAGGGAAGGGACAGCGGCCTATGGCTACACCTTC.

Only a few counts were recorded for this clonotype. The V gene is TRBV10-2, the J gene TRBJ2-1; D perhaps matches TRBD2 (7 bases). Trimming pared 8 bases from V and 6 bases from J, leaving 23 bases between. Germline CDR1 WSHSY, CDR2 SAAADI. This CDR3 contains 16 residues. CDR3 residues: CASHPRGAGLGNEQFF. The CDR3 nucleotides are TGCGCCAGCCACCCTCGGGGGGCAGGGCTAGGCAATGAGCAGTTCTTC.

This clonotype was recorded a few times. CDR3 coding DNA: TGTGCCAGCCGGTGGGGCGGGAGGCCCCTCAATGAGCAGTACTTC. It specifies CASRWGGRPLNEQYF. The rearrangement links TRBV28 to TRBJ2-7, with 8 bases that match TRBD2. Per germline, CDR1 MDHEN and CDR2 SYDVKM. Trimming removed 8 bases from V and 7 bases from J; junction bases left unmatched: 16. The CDR3 has 15 residues.

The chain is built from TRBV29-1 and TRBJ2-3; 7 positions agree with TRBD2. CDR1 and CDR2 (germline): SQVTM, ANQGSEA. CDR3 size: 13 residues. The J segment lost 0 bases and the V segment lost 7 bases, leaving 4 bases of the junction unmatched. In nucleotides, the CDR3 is TGCAGCGGTAGCGGGCCGAGCACAGATACGCAGTATTTT. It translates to CSGSGPSTDTQYF.